This is a list of T cell receptor beta chains from one sample in a study of blood T cells in healthy people across ages. TCRdb re-called the 5' RACE reads with MiXCR, one entry per CDR3 protein. Of around 1.5 million distinct CDR3 sequences listed, roughly 59% were seen once; the top ten hold 6.5% to 8.5%. Sample: blood. The receptors here all came from a man aged 18-30 years in good health. CDR3s include the opening cysteine and the closing phenylalanine or tryptophan. A D gene is named only where the DNA matches it firmly. Clone size appears in some rows only: once, few, many, or a class for an expanded clone.

V gene: TRBV29-1; J gene: TRBJ2-5; clone size: few; D gene: TRBD2; CDR3 protein: CSVVPLAGEIQETQYF; CDR3 DNA: TGCAGCGTTGTTCCCCTAGCGGGCGAGATCCAAGAGACCCAGTACTTC
V gene: TRBV5-1; J gene: TRBJ2-4; clone size: -; D gene: -; CDR3 protein: CASSLEVPPLRTEQYF; CDR3 DNA: TGCGCCAGCAGCTTGGAGGTGCCCCCGCTACGTACAGAGCAGTACTTC
V gene: TRBV20-1; J gene: TRBJ2-3; clone size: -; D gene: TRBD2; CDR3 protein: CSEISGSGTDTQYF; CDR3 DNA: TGCAGTGAGATTAGCGGGAGCGGCACAGATACGCAGTATTTT
V gene: TRBV7-9; J gene: TRBJ2-7; clone size: -; D gene: -; CDR3 protein: CASSYEAGRWDSEQYF; CDR3 DNA: TGTGCCAGCAGCTACGAAGCTGGCAGGTGGGACTCGGAGCAGTACTTC
V gene: TRBV4-3; J gene: TRBJ2-5; clone size: -; D gene: -; CDR3 protein: CASSQGVGRETQYF; CDR3 DNA: TGCGCCAGCAGCCAAGGGGTAGGGCGTGAGACCCAGTACTTC
V gene: TRBV10-1; J gene: TRBJ1-2; clone size: -; D gene: -; CDR3 protein: CASSEFGGGYGYTF; CDR3 DNA: TGCGCCAGCAGTGAGTTCGGCGGCGGCTATGGCTACACCTTC
V gene: TRBV12-3/TRBV12-4; J gene: TRBJ2-1; clone size: -; D gene: TRBD2; CDR3 protein: CATRRLADNEQFF; CDR3 DNA: TGTGCCACCCGGCGACTAGCCGACAATGAGCAGTTCTTC
V gene: TRBV24-1; J gene: TRBJ2-1; clone size: -; D gene: -; CDR3 protein: CATSGTNRYNEQFF; CDR3 DNA: TGTGCCACCAGTGGAACAAACCGATACAATGAGCAGTTCTTC
V gene: TRBV20-1; J gene: TRBJ2-1; clone size: few; D gene: TRBD2; CDR3 protein: CSASLAGGNEQFF; CDR3 DNA: TGCAGTGCGAGCCTAGCGGGGGGGAATGAGCAGTTCTTC
V gene: TRBV6-5; J gene: TRBJ2-7; clone size: -; D gene: TRBD2; CDR3 protein: CASSRGTSGHEQYF; CDR3 DNA: TGTGCCAGCAGCCGCGGGACTAGCGGTCATGAGCAGTACTTC